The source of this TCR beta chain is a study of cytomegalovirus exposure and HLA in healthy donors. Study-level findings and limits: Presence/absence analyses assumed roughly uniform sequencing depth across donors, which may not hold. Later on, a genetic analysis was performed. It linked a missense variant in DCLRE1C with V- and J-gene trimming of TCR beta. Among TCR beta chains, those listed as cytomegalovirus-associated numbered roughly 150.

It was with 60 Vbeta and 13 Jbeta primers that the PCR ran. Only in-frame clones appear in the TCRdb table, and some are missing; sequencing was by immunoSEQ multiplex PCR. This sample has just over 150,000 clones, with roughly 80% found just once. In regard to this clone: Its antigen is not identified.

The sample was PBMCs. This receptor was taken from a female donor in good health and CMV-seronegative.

The CDR3, as DNA: TGCGCCAGCAGCTCATCTAGCGGGGGCACAGATACGCAGTATTTT. Encoded protein: CASSSSSGGTDTQYF. This chain uses TRBV5-1 with TRBJ2-3; 9 bases agree with TRBD2. The germline CDR1 and CDR2 sequences are SGHRS and YFSETQ. The CDR3 has 15 residues. Trimming at V came to 3 bases and at J to 1 base, leaving 3 bases not matched to a gene.